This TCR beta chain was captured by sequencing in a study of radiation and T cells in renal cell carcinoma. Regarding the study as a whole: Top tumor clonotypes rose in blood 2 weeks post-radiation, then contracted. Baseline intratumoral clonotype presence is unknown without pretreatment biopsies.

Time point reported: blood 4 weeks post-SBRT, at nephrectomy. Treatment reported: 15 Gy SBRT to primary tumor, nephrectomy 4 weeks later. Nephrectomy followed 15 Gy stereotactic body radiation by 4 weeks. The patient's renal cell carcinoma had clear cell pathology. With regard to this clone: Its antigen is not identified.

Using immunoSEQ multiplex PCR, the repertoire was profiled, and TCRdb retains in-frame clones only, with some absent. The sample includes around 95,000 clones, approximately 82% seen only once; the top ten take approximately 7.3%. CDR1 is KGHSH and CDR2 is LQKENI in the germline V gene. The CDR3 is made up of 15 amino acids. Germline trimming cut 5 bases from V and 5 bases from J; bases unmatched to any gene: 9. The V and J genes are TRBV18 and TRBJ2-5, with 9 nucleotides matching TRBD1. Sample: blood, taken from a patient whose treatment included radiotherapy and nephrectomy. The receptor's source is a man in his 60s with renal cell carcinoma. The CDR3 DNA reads TGTGCCAGCTCAGCAACGACAGGGGGAGTGGAGACCCAGTACTTC. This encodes CASSATTGGVETQYF.